One and the same sample provided the 27 T cell receptor beta chains below, sequenced in a study of cytomegalovirus exposure and HLA in healthy donors. Primers: 60 Vbeta forward and 13 Jbeta reverse. Using immunoSEQ multiplex PCR, the repertoire was profiled, and TCRdb retains in-frame clones only, with some absent. The sample consists of about 170,000 clones, roughly 85% of them appearing once. The sample taken for sequencing was PBMCs. Every receptor here comes from a male donor in good health and CMV-seronegative.

The CDR3 nucleotides are TGTGCCAGCAGCTTTAGTTGGCAGGGAGGAAACACCATATATTTT. Translation: CASSFSWQGGNTIYF. The chain uses TRBV7-2 and TRBJ1-3; weak D call: TRBD1 (5 bases). CDR1 SGHTA and CDR2 FQGNSA come from the germline V gene. Deletions cut 3 bases from V and 4 bases from J, with 13 bases between. The CDR3 has 15 amino acids.

V and J are TRBV28 and TRBJ2-4; the D gene is possibly TRBD2 (5 bases). The V end lost 3 bases, the J end lost 2 bases, and 20 bases lay between the germline ends. Germline CDR1 MDHEN, CDR2 SYDVKM. The CDR3 has 18 amino acids. The CDR3 coding sequence is TGTGCCAGCAGTTTTCTGGACTCAGCATCGGGGTCCAAAAACATTCAGTACTTC. This encodes CASSFLDSASGSKNIQYF. Based on the CDR3 plus reference TRBV28 and TRBJ2-4, the full variable domain is DVKVTQSSRYLVKRTGEKVFLECVQDMDHENMFWYRQDPGLGLRLIYFSYDVKMKEKGDIPEGYSVSREKKERFSLILESASTNQTSMYLCASSFLDSASGSKNIQYFGAGTRLSVL.

This chain uses TRBV9 with TRBJ2-1; the match to TRBD2 covers 11 bases. CDR1 is SGDLS, CDR2 YYNGEE, per germline. The trim removed 1 base at V and 12 bases at J, leaving 3 bases unmatched. The CDR3 spans 13 residues. The CDR3 region is CASSVTGTSGQFF. In nucleotides, the CDR3 is TGTGCCAGCAGCGTAACCGGGACTAGCGGGCAGTTCTTC. Supplemented by reference TRBV9 and TRBJ2-1, the full variable domain reads DSGVTQTPKHLITATGQRVTLRCSPRSGDLSVYWYQQSLDQGLQFLIQYYNGEERAKGNILERFSAQQFPDLHSELNLSSLELGDSALYFCASSVTGTSGQFFGPGTRLTVL.

The chain is built from TRBV11-2 and TRBJ1-1; D not resolved. This CDR3 region has 13 residues. CDR1 and CDR2 from the germline V gene are SGHAT and FQNNGV. Trimming took 2 bases from V and 1 from J, leaving 5 bases between them. The CDR3 coding sequence is TGTGCCAGCAGCTTAACAGAGAACACTGAAGCTTTCTTT. It translates to CASSLTENTEAFF.

V is TRBV10-3 and J is TRBJ1-4; D possibly corresponds to TRBD1 (6 bases). V lost 2 bases, J lost 7 bases, and 11 bases lay in between. This CDR3 is built from 14 residues. Germline V CDR1 and CDR2: ENHRY, SYGVKD. CDR3 amino acids: CAISEPGEGEKLFF. In DNA form, the CDR3 reads TGTGCCATCAGTGAGCCAGGGGAGGGTGAAAAACTGTTTTTT.

This chain joins TRBV7-7 and TRBJ2-7; 8 bases agree with TRBD2. This CDR3 has 14 residues. Germline CDR1 reads SSHAT; CDR2 reads FNYEAQ (reference sequence). Trimming cost V 2 bases and J 6 bases; bases outside gene matches: 6. This CDR3 reads CASSLSSGDCEQYF. The CDR3 DNA sequence: TGTGCCAGCAGCTTAAGTAGCGGGGACTGCGAGCAGTACTTC.

This chain uses TRBV19 with TRBJ2-1, with 8 bases aligning to TRBD2. Germline V CDR1 and CDR2: LNHDA, SQIVND (reference sequence). The CDR3 contains 15 residues. V was pared by 3 bases and J by 9 bases, with 10 bases of the junction left unmatched. The CDR3 loop reads CASSIPKGLGGEQFF. As DNA, the CDR3 is TGTGCCAGTAGTATCCCAAAGGGACTAGGGGGTGAGCAGTTCTTC.

The chain joins TRBV5-1 to TRBJ2-3, with D possibly being TRBD2 (6 bases). The V and J ends lost 6 bases and 6 bases respectively, with 20 bases between them. The CDR3 sequence is 15 residues long. CDR1 is SGHRS, CDR2 YFSETQ, per germline. The CDR3 nucleotides read TGCGCCAGCATGATGACGGGAGTAGCAGGTGATACGCAGTATTTT. This translates into CASMMTGVAGDTQYF.

The chain carries TRBV29-1 and TRBJ2-4; a possible D gene is TRBD2 (5 bases). Trimming removed 3 bases at V and 2 bases at J, with 8 bases between. Germline values: CDR1 SQVTM, CDR2 ANQGSEA. CDR3 length: 13 residues. The CDR3 loop is CSVDGISKNIQYF. The CDR3 coding sequence is TGCAGCGTTGACGGGATATCCAAAAACATTCAGTACTTC.

The chain joins TRBV2 to TRBJ2-4, with D possibly TRBD1 on 6 matching bases. V was shortened by 6 bases and J by 7 bases, with 10 bases between the two germline ends. The V gene's germline CDR1 is SNHLY and CDR2 FYNNEI. The CDR3 contains 12 residues. CDR3 bases: TGTGCCAGCAGGGGGGCCGGGAACATTCAGTACTTC. Residues: CASRGAGNIQYF. The full variable domain, its missing parts supplied by reference TRBV2 and TRBJ2-4, is EPEVTQTPSHQVTQMGQEVILRCVPISNHLYFYWYRQILGQKVEFLVSFYNNEISEKSEIFDDQFSVERPDGSNFTLKIRSTKLEDSAMYFCASRGAGNIQYFGAGTRLSVL.

The J gene is TRBJ2-2, the V gene TRBV11-2; tentatively, D is TRBD1 (6 bases). The length of the CDR3 is 15 residues. V lost 3 bases and J 6 bases, leaving 14 bases between the germline ends. CDR1 is SGHAT and CDR2 is FQNNGV in the germline V gene. The CDR3 reads CASSLFLRGSGELFF. The CDR3 DNA follows: TGTGCCAGCAGCTTGTTTCTTAGGGGGTCCGGGGAGCTGTTTTTT.

The chain's CDR3 is CASRLAGVPDTQYF. DNA of the CDR3: TGTGCCAGCAGACTAGCGGGAGTACCAGATACGCAGTATTTT. The chain is built from TRBV14 and TRBJ2-3; 11 bases line up with TRBD2. There are 14 residues in the CDR3. Germline-derived CDR1 and CDR2 are SGHDN and FVKESK. J was trimmed by 4 bases and V by 6 bases; bases with no gene match: 3.

The sample holds one count of this clone. Germline is not matched at one junction end, which may reflect a read error. This chain uses TRBV7-2 with TRBJ2-3; possibly TRBD2 for D (5 bases). CDR1 is SGHTA, CDR2 FQGNSA, per germline. CDR3 size: 16 residues. The DNA for the CDR3 is TGTGCCAGCAGCTCGCGTCGGAGGCCTAGCACAGATATGCAGTATTTT. Translation gives CASSSRRRPSTDMQYF.

Turning to this clone: At one of its ends the junction is not consistent with the germline gene, which may arise from a read error. This chain links TRBV7-9 with TRBJ1-1, with 9 bases aligning to TRBD1. The germline CDR1 and CDR2 sequences are SEHNR and FQNEAQ (reference sequence). There are 11 residues in the CDR3. CDR3 loop: CSSSRDRAAFF. CDR3 DNA: TGTTCCAGCAGCCGGGACAGGGCGGCTTTCTTT.

V gene TRBV10-3 combines with J gene TRBJ2-5, with 11 bases matching TRBD1. TRBJ2-7 matches the DNA end more closely, so the J call is doubtful. The CDR3 runs to 14 residues. Germline V gives CDR1 ENHRY, CDR2 SYGVKD. CDR3 DNA sequence: TGTGCCATCAGTGACGGGACAGGGGGCTACGAGCAGTACTTC. This encodes CAISDGTGGYEQYF.

As regards this clone: The junction departs from germline at one end; a sequencing error may be responsible. V usage is TRBV7-9 and J usage is TRBJ1-5; D gene ambiguous. This CDR3 comprises 15 residues. CDR1 is SEHNR and CDR2 is FQNEAQ in the germline V gene (reference sequence). The CDR3 protein is CSSSLGGPMNQPQHF. CDR3 coding DNA: TGTTCCAGCAGCTTAGGAGGGCCCATGAATCAGCCCCAGCATTTT. The whole variable domain, filled in from reference TRBV7-9 and TRBJ1-5, reads DTGVSQNPRHKITKRGQNVTFRCDPISEHNRLYWYRQTLGQGPEFLTYFQNEAQLEKSRLLSDRFSAERPKGSFSTLEIQRTEQGDSAMYLCSSSLGGPMNQPQHFGDGTRLSIL.

This chain connects TRBV6-4 to TRBJ1-5, with D possibly being TRBD1 (5 bases). The germline V gene encodes CDR1 MRHNA and CDR2 SNTAGT. The CDR3 contains 14 residues. V was pared by 7 bases and J by 6 bases, with 16 bases between. This CDR3 reads CASIPQGWGQPQHF. DNA of the CDR3: TGTGCCAGCATTCCCCAGGGATGGGGTCAGCCCCAGCATTTT.

V usage is TRBV6-5 and J usage is TRBJ2-7; D is perhaps TRBD1 (6 bases). In germline, CDR1 is MNHEY, CDR2 SVGAGI. V lost 2 bases to trimming and J lost 1 base, with 12 bases between them. CDR3 length: 15 amino acids. CDR3 in amino acids: CASSYGQGGSYEQYF. CDR3 DNA sequence: TGTGCCAGCAGTTACGGACAAGGGGGTTCCTACGAGCAGTACTTC.

The chain's CDR3 is CASSLVGQGPMSEQYF. Here the CDR3 DNA reads TGTGCCAGCAGCTTAGTGGGGCAGGGGCCCATGAGCGAGCAGTACTTC. This chain connects TRBV11-3 to TRBJ2-7, with D possibly matching TRBD1 (6 bases). Per germline, CDR1 SGHNT and CDR2 YENEEA. CDR3 length equals 16 residues. V lost 1 base to trimming and J lost 6 bases, with 19 bases between them.

The rearrangement links TRBV5-5 to TRBJ2-2; D perhaps matches TRBD2 (6 bases). The V end lost 4 bases, the J end lost 6 bases, and 16 bases lay between the germline ends. Germline V gene data show CDR1 as SGHKS and CDR2 as YYEKEE (reference sequence). The CDR3 extends over 15 amino acids. The CDR3: CASSPDYNRPGELFF. The DNA for the CDR3 is TGTGCCAGCAGCCCGGACTATAACAGGCCCGGGGAGCTGTTTTTT.

J is TRBJ1-2 and V is TRBV5-1; 9 positions match TRBD1. The CDR3 extends over 14 amino acids. Germline values: CDR1 SGHRS, CDR2 YFSETQ. Germline trimming cut 6 bases from V and 2 bases from J; bases unmatched to any gene: 5. In DNA form, the CDR3 reads TGCGCCAGCACTGGGACAGGGATCAACTATGGCTACACCTTC. Protein sequence: CASTGTGINYGYTF.

This sequence joins TRBV30 and TRBJ1-4; 7 bases line up with TRBD1. V was clipped by 5 bases and J by 0 bases; unmatched bases: 3. The germline CDR1 and CDR2 sequences are GTSNPN and SVGIG (reference sequence). CDR3 length: 14 residues. The CDR3 is CAWGTDATNEKLFF. CDR3 coding DNA: TGTGCCTGGGGGACAGATGCAACTAATGAAAAACTGTTTTTT.

This chain connects TRBV5-4 to TRBJ2-7; D unresolved. Trimming cost V 0 bases and J 1 base, with 8 bases left between them. Germline assignment: CDR1 SGHNT and CDR2 YYREEE (reference sequence). CDR3 length: 14 amino acids. CDR3 in DNA: TGTGCCAGCAGCTTGGGAGCCTTATCCTACGAGCAGTACTTC. Translated, it gives CASSLGALSYEQYF.

This clone has only a few counts. V is TRBV5-1 and J is TRBJ2-7, with TRBD1 as a possible D gene (6 bases). This CDR3 has 15 residues. V was clipped by 4 bases and J by 2 bases, with 16 bases between them. Germline V CDR1 and CDR2: SGHRS, YFSETQ. CDR3 bases: TGCGCCAGCAGCCGGGGTTGGGGACAACCCTACGAGCAGTACTTC. Its translation is CASSRGWGQPYEQYF.

This clone came up a few times. This sequence joins TRBV5-1 and TRBJ2-2, with a weak D call TRBD2 (6 bases). Between the trimmed V and J ends, which lost 1 base and 3 bases, there was a span of 10 bases. The CDR3 extends over 15 amino acids. The V gene's germline CDR1 is SGHRS and CDR2 YFSETQ. CDR3 coding DNA: TGCGCCAGCAGCTTGCGCGGGGTGGACACCGGGGAGCTGTTTTTT. Amino acids: CASSLRGVDTGELFF.

As for this clone: The same CDR3 can be traced to other DNA sequences in this sample. The chain is built from TRBV28 and TRBJ1-1, with 8 nucleotides matching TRBD1. CDR1 is MDHEN, CDR2 SYDVKM, per germline. Trimming took 6 bases from V and 5 from J; bases not matched to a gene: 8. The CDR3 is 14 residues long. CDR3 sequence reads: CASSKTGARTEAFF. CDR3 DNA: TGTGCCAGCAGCAAGACAGGGGCGCGTACTGAAGCTTTCTTT.

The rearrangement joins TRBV2 to TRBJ1-2; TRBD1 matches 10 bases. Germline CDR1 and CDR2: SNHLY and FYNNEI. Trimming cost V 2 bases and J 4 bases; bases outside gene matches: 7. This CDR3 has 16 residues. The CDR3 sequence: CASSESETGGVYGYTF. Here the CDR3 DNA reads TGTGCCAGCAGTGAATCGGAGACAGGGGGCGTCTATGGCTACACCTTC.